Following are 19 T cell receptor beta chains from one sample sequenced in a study of T cell changes during pregnancy in multiple sclerosis. The protocol was immunoSEQ multiplex PCR, while the TCRdb copy is restricted to in-frame clones and leaves out a portion. The sample has 33,000 or so clones, roughly nine tenths seen once. The source was peripheral blood, collected in the third trimester of pregnancy. These receptors were collected from a female donor in good health, enrolled as a control in a pregnancy study.

This rearrangement joins TRBV6-4 to TRBJ2-2; maybe TRBD2 (5 bases). The CDR3 has 14 amino acids. Trimming took off 5 bases at V and 3 bases at J, with 10 bases between the two ends. Germline CDR1 reads MRHNA; CDR2 reads SNTAGT. The CDR3 DNA sequence: TGTGCCAGCAGTCCGGGATCAGACACCGGGGAGCTGTTTTTT. Translation: CASSPGSDTGELFF.

This chain connects TRBV19 to TRBJ1-5; D uncertain. The ends were cut back, 0 bases at V and 3 bases at J, with 9 bases in the middle. The CDR3 is 15 residues long. Per the germline V gene, CDR1 is LNHDA and CDR2 is SQIVND (reference sequence). The CDR3 protein is CASSIESGFNQPQHF. CDR3 sequence (DNA): TGTGCCAGTAGTATAGAAAGCGGGTTCAATCAGCCCCAGCATTTT.

V usage is TRBV6-1 and J usage is TRBJ2-1; TRBD2 matches 9 bases. The V segment lost 6 bases and the J segment 3 bases; nucleotides outside the gene matches: 6. The CDR3 spans 15 residues. Germline V gives CDR1 MNHNS, CDR2 SASEGT. In DNA form, the CDR3 reads TGTGCCAGCAGGGGTCGACTAGCGGTCTACAATGAGCAGTTCTTC. As protein: CASRGRLAVYNEQFF.

The V and J genes are TRBV18 and TRBJ2-1; 9 positions agree with TRBD1. The CDR3 has 16 amino acids. Unmatched junction bases numbered 8, after V lost 3 bases and J lost 5 bases. From germline, CDR1 is KGHSH and CDR2 LQKENI. This CDR3 reads CASSPLPGQGDNEQFF. CDR3 bases: TGTGCCAGCTCACCTCTGCCGGGACAGGGAGACAATGAGCAGTTCTTC.

The chain recombines TRBV6-5 with TRBJ1-1; 9 bases are a match to TRBD1. V dropped 0 bases and J dropped 4; count of bases not matched to a gene: 6. Germline V lookup: CDR1 MNHEY, CDR2 SVGAGI. The CDR3 is 16 residues long. The CDR3 loop is CASSYSMATGGTEAFF. The CDR3 nucleotides read TGTGCCAGCAGTTACTCGATGGCGACAGGGGGCACTGAAGCTTTCTTT.

The V call is TRBV6-5, the J call TRBJ2-7; TRBD2 matches 10 bases. With 5 bases clipped from V and 7 bases from J, the junction kept 8 bases outside the gene matches. Germline V gene data show CDR1 as MNHEY and CDR2 as SVGAGI. This CDR3 is built from 14 residues. DNA of the CDR3: TGTGCCAGCAGTGTGCTAGCGGGAGCGGGAGAGCAGTACTTC. It codes for CASSVLAGAGEQYF.

As concerns this clone: The germline gene is not matched at one end of the junction; a read error may be the cause. The V and J genes are TRBV18 and TRBJ1-2, with D hard to call. The germline CDR1 and CDR2 sequences are KGHSH and LQKENI. The CDR3 extends over 13 amino acids. The CDR3 DNA reads as TGTGCCAGCTCACCGAACACCGTTTCTGGCAACACCTTC. Protein: CASSPNTVSGNTF.

The V gene is TRBV19, the J gene TRBJ2-2; 13 bases match TRBD2. The CDR3 extends over 18 amino acids. Trimming at V came to 4 bases and at J to 4 bases, leaving 9 bases not matched to a gene. CDR1 and CDR2 from the germline V gene are LNHDA and SQIVND (reference sequence). CDR3 residues: CASSSYVLAGGLTGELFF. CDR3 bases: TGTGCCAGTAGTAGCTACGTACTAGCGGGGGGGCTCACCGGGGAGCTGTTTTTT. The full variable domain, rest sourced from reference TRBV19 and TRBJ2-2, is DGGITQSPKYLFRKEGQNVTLSCEQNLNHDAMYWYRQDPGQGLRLIYYSQIVNDFQKGDIAEGYSVSREKKESFPLTVTSAQKNPTAFYLCASSSYVLAGGLTGELFFGEGSRLTVL.

The chain combines TRBV7-2 with TRBJ2-3; 8 positions agree with TRBD2. V lost 5 bases and J lost 2; bases outside the gene matches: 6. CDR1 and CDR2 from the germline V gene are SGHTA and FQGNSA. The CDR3 totals 15 residues. The CDR3 protein is CASSQSGGFTDTQYF. The DNA of the CDR3 is TGTGCCAGCAGCCAAAGCGGGGGCTTCACAGATACGCAGTATTTT.

The chain is built from TRBV27 and TRBJ1-6, with D perhaps TRBD1 (6 bases). The CDR3 covers 15 residues. V shed 4 bases and J shed 8 bases, with 15 bases lying between them. The germline gives CDR1 MNHEY, CDR2 SMNVEV (reference sequence). CDR3 in amino acids: CASSWSRTDDSPLHF. The CDR3 region has the DNA TGTGCCAGCAGTTGGTCCAGGACAGATGATTCACCCCTCCACTTT.

The chain is built from TRBV5-6 and TRBJ2-4; D perhaps matches TRBD1 (5 bases). V was clipped by 2 bases and J by 0 bases, with 9 bases between them. This CDR3 contains 15 residues. Per germline, CDR1 SGHDT and CDR2 YYEEEE. CDR3 in DNA: TGTGCCAGCAGCTTAGACAGCCTAGCCAAAAACATTCAGTACTTC. This translates into CASSLDSLAKNIQYF.

This clone is a singleton in its sample. The chain has TRBV28 and TRBJ1-1; possibly TRBD1 for D (5 bases). CDR3 length equals 14 residues. Germline assignment: CDR1 MDHEN and CDR2 SYDVKM. Trimming pared 5 bases from V and 5 bases from J, leaving 15 bases between. CDR3 sequence (DNA): TGTGCCAGCAGTAACAGGCTCCTAGGGACTGAAGCTTTCTTT. Its translation is CASSNRLLGTEAFF.

The genes are TRBV5-1 and TRBJ1-4; D perhaps matches TRBD1 (5 bases). Germline assignment: CDR1 SGHRS and CDR2 YFSETQ. Trimming took 4 bases from V and 3 from J, leaving 13 bases between them. This CDR3 contains 15 residues. The CDR3 sequence is CASSLRGSANEKLFF. DNA for the CDR3: TGCGCCAGCAGCCTACGGGGGTCAGCTAATGAAAAACTGTTTTTT.

The genes are TRBV30 and TRBJ1-5; no reliable D call. V was trimmed by 0 bases and J by 2 bases, leaving 17 bases between them. CDR1 is GTSNPN, CDR2 SVGIG, per germline (reference sequence). The CDR3 runs 17 residues. CDR3 DNA: TGTGCCTGGAGTGTCTTCGAGCCGGGGAAGGGCAATCAGCCCCAGCATTTT. Amino acid sequence: CAWSVFEPGKGNQPQHF.

The chain links TRBV4-2 to TRBJ2-2; perhaps TRBD1 as D (5 bases). V was shortened by 2 bases and J by 1 base, with 14 bases between the two germline ends. Germline CDR1 LGHNA, CDR2 YNFKEQ. This CDR3 has 17 residues. CDR3 nucleotides: TGTGCCAGCAGCCAACCGGACATTAGCCTGAACACCGGGGAGCTGTTTTTT. This gives the protein CASSQPDISLNTGELFF.

The CDR3 region has the DNA TGTGCCAGCAGTCCCGGATGGGGCCAACGGCCTGCACTGGATACGCAGTATTTT. It specifies CASSPGWGQRPALDTQYF. The V gene is TRBV27, the J gene TRBJ2-3, with D possibly TRBD1 on 5 matching bases. Germline V gene lookup returns CDR1 MNHEY and CDR2 SMNVEV (reference sequence). V was cut by 5 bases and J by 6 bases, with 27 bases left in between. The CDR3 spans 18 residues.

The CDR3 region is CASSLSFDQETQYF. The CDR3 DNA is TGTGCCAGCAGCTTATCATTTGACCAAGAGACCCAGTACTTC. V and J are TRBV11-1 and TRBJ2-5, with D unclear. Per germline, CDR1 SGHAT and CDR2 FQDESV (reference sequence). The CDR3 has 14 residues. V gave up 2 bases and J gave up 0 bases, with 7 bases separating them.

The V call is TRBV5-1, the J call TRBJ2-1; 7 bases align to TRBD1. Germline CDR1 reads SGHRS; CDR2 reads YFSETQ. The length of the CDR3 is 12 residues. The V segment lost 2 bases and the J segment 15 bases; nucleotides outside the gene matches: 8. DNA of the CDR3: TGCGCCAGCAGCTTCGGGACAGAAGCACCGTTCTTC. Its translation: CASSFGTEAPFF. The full variable domain, with the rest looked up from reference TRBV5-1 and TRBJ2-1, is KAGVTQTPRYLIKTRGQQVTLSCSPISGHRSVSWYQQTPGQGLQFLFEYFSETQRNKGNFPGRFSGRQFSNSRSEMNVSTLELGDSALYLCASSFGTEAPFFGPGTRLTVL.

The CDR3 DNA sequence: TGTGCCAGCAGACAAGGCATAAGCGGTGGCTACACCTTC. Its translation is CASRQGISGGYTF. The V gene is TRBV27, the J gene TRBJ1-2, with D unresolved. V was clipped by 6 bases and J by 7 bases, with 15 bases between them. This CDR3 has 13 residues. Germline CDR1 reads MNHEY; CDR2 reads SMNVEV (reference sequence).